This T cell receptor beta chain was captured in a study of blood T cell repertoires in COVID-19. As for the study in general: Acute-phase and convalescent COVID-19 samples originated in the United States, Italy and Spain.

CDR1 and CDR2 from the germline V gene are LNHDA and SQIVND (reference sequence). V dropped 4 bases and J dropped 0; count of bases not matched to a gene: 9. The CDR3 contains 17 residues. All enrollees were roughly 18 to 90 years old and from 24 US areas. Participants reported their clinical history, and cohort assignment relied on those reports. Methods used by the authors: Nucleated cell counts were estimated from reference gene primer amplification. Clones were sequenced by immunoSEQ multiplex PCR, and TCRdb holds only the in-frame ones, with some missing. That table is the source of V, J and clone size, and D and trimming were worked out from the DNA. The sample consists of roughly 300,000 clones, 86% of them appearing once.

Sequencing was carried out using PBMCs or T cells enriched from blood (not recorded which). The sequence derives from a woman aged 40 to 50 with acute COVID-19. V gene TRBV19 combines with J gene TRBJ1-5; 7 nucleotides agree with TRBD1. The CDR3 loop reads CASSTLGQYYSNQPQHF. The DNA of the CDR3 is TGTGCCAGTAGTACCTTGGGACAGTATTATAGCAATCAGCCCCAGCATTTT. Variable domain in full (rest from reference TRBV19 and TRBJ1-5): DGGITQSPKYLFRKEGQNVTLSCEQNLNHDAMYWYRQDPGQGLRLIYYSQIVNDFQKGDIAEGYSVSREKKESFPLTVTSAQKNPTAFYLCASSTLGQYYSNQPQHFGDGTRLSIL.